Below are 19 T cell receptor beta chains sequenced from a single sample in a study of OX40 agonist ivuxolimab in advanced cancers. Clones were read by immunoSEQ multiplex PCR, and TCRdb kept only the in-frame ones, dropping some. The sample consists of about 12,000 clones, about three quarters of them appearing once. The material was CD4+ or CD8+ T cells sorted from blood, obtained in a trial of the OX40 agonist ivuxolimab. These receptors originate from an adult with an advanced solid tumor such as melanoma, head and neck, liver or kidney cancer.

This clone was seen only once. This rearrangement joins TRBV6-5 to TRBJ2-5; D is ambiguous. The ends were cut back, 1 base at V and 4 bases at J, with 7 bases in the middle. Germline loops: CDR1 MNHEY, CDR2 SVGAGI. This CDR3 comprises 13 residues. Written as DNA, the CDR3 is TGTGCCAGCAGTTACTTCTCAGGAGAGACCCAGTACTTC. Translating it yields CASSYFSGETQYF.

The chain joins TRBV5-6 to TRBJ2-7; the D gene is possibly TRBD2 (5 bases). The germline V gene has CDR1 SGHDT and CDR2 YYEEEE. CDR3 length equals 12 residues. Trimming shortened V by 4 bases and J by 3 bases, and 8 bases separated the two germline ends. The CDR3 DNA sequence: TGTGCCAGCAGCACGGGATTCTACGAGCAGTACTTC. Its protein is CASSTGFYEQYF.

This clone ranks as medium-sized (0.01 to 0.1%). The chain links TRBV6-5 to TRBJ2-7; perhaps D is TRBD1 or TRBD2 (5 bases each). This CDR3 is 15 amino acids long. Per germline, CDR1 MNHEY and CDR2 SVGAGI. Trimming removed 5 bases from V and 2 bases from J, with 16 bases in between. CDR3 sequence (DNA): TGTGCCAGCAGTGGGGGTTTGGGGCCAACCTACGAGCAGTACTTC. Encoded protein: CASSGGLGPTYEQYF.

The genes are TRBV28 and TRBJ1-2, with TRBD1 matching 8 bases. After removal of 5 bases from V and 7 bases from J, the junction contained 9 bases not matched to a gene. Germline CDR1 MDHEN, CDR2 SYDVKM. The CDR3 is 14 amino acids. The CDR3 DNA follows: TGTGCCAGCAGTCAGCTGGACAGGGTACCTGGCTACACCTTC. Protein: CASSQLDRVPGYTF.

The chain uses TRBV27 and TRBJ2-5; TRBD2 aligns across 10 bases. J was trimmed by 5 bases and V by 6 bases; bases with no gene match: 3. The CDR3 is 13 amino acids. Germline V gene lookup returns CDR1 MNHEY and CDR2 SMNVEV (reference sequence). The CDR3 loop is CASRLAGRETQYF. CDR3 coding DNA: TGTGCCAGCAGACTAGCGGGACGGGAGACCCAGTACTTC.

The V and J genes are TRBV10-3 and TRBJ1-2; tentative D call: TRBD1 (6 bases). The V gene's germline CDR1 is ENHRY and CDR2 SYGVKD. The CDR3 spans 15 residues. Between the trimmed V and J ends, which lost 3 bases and 1 base, there was a span of 12 bases. The CDR3 DNA follows: TGTGCCATCAGTGACAGGGGCCGACTTAACTATGGCTACACCTTC. This translates into CAISDRGRLNYGYTF.

This clone was counted a single time. The J gene is TRBJ2-1, the V gene TRBV2; 8 bases map to TRBD1. The germline CDR1 and CDR2 sequences are SNHLY and FYNNEI. Trimming cost V 8 bases and J 4 bases; bases outside gene matches: 4. The CDR3 loop spans 13 amino acids. CDR3 sequence: CASWDRPYNEQFF. The CDR3, as DNA: TGTGCCAGCTGGGACAGGCCTTACAATGAGCAGTTCTTC.

This chain connects TRBV9 to TRBJ2-3; 8 bases align to TRBD2. Germline V gives CDR1 SGDLS, CDR2 YYNGEE. CDR3 length: 15 amino acids. The V gene end was trimmed by 2 bases and the J gene end by 0 bases; junction bases not matched to a gene: 2. The CDR3 sequence is CASSVGGGSTDTQYF. In nucleotides, the CDR3 is TGTGCCAGCAGCGTCGGGGGGGGAAGCACAGATACGCAGTATTTT. Based on the CDR3 plus reference TRBV9 and TRBJ2-3, the full variable domain is DSGVTQTPKHLITATGQRVTLRCSPRSGDLSVYWYQQSLDQGLQFLIQYYNGEERAKGNILERFSAQQFPDLHSELNLSSLELGDSALYFCASSVGGGSTDTQYFGPGTRLTVL.

The chain has TRBV9 and TRBJ2-6; tentative D call: TRBD2 (6 bases). CDR3 size: 16 residues. Trimming cost V 4 bases and J 1 base, with 12 bases left between them. CDR1 and CDR2 (germline): SGDLS, YYNGEE. The DNA of the CDR3 is TGTGCCAGCAGCAACAACCGGGGGTCTGGGGCCAACGTCCTGACTTTC. Protein: CASSNNRGSGANVLTF. Variable domain in full (rest from reference TRBV9 and TRBJ2-6): DSGVTQTPKHLITATGQRVTLRCSPRSGDLSVYWYQQSLDQGLQFLIQYYNGEERAKGNILERFSAQQFPDLHSELNLSSLELGDSALYFCASSNNRGSGANVLTFGAGSRLTVL.

The gene calls are TRBV11-2 and TRBJ2-5; possible D gene TRBD2, 6 bases. The CDR3 consists of 15 residues. Trimming left V 3 bases short and J 0 bases short, with 11 bases between. The V gene's germline CDR1 is SGHAT and CDR2 FQNNGV. CDR3 sequence (DNA): TGTGCCAGCAGCTTCCCACCGGGAGACCAAGAGACCCAGTACTTC. This codes for CASSFPPGDQETQYF.

The V and J genes are TRBV27 and TRBJ2-7, with D tentatively TRBD1 (6 bases). This CDR3 spans 14 amino acids. V was clipped by 2 bases and J by 3 bases, with 11 bases between them. Germline V lookup: CDR1 MNHEY, CDR2 SMNVEV (reference sequence). CDR3 region: CASSLRGSDYEQYF. The CDR3 region has the DNA TGTGCCAGCAGTTTAAGGGGGTCGGACTACGAGCAGTACTTC.

J is TRBJ2-1 and V is TRBV7-9; 8 bases fit TRBD2. Germline CDR1 reads SEHNR; CDR2 reads FQNEAQ (reference sequence). The CDR3 extends over 17 amino acids. The J segment lost 0 bases and the V segment lost 5 bases, leaving 9 bases of the junction unmatched. The CDR3 DNA follows: TGTGCCAGCAGCACCCAGGATAGCGGGACCTCCTACAATGAGCAGTTCTTC. Protein product: CASSTQDSGTSYNEQFF. The whole variable domain, filled in from reference TRBV7-9 and TRBJ2-1, reads DTGVSQNPRHKITKRGQNVTFRCDPISEHNRLYWYRQTLGQGPEFLTYFQNEAQLEKSRLLSDRFSAERPKGSFSTLEIQRTEQGDSAMYLCASSTQDSGTSYNEQFFGPGTRLTVL.

The chain employs TRBV7-9 and TRBJ2-1; D gene ambiguous. Per the germline V gene, CDR1 is SEHNR and CDR2 is FQNEAQ (reference sequence). Trimming left V 2 bases short and J 6 bases short, with 11 bases between. This CDR3 has 14 residues. This CDR3 reads CASSLSDSTNEQFF. The CDR3 DNA follows: TGTGCCAGCAGCTTATCGGATAGCACCAATGAGCAGTTCTTC.

The V call is TRBV9, the J call TRBJ2-7; 10 bases fit TRBD1. Germline trimming cut 2 bases from V and 5 bases from J; bases unmatched to any gene: 1. Germline assignment: CDR1 SGDLS and CDR2 YYNGEE. The CDR3 has 13 amino acids. The CDR3 spells CASSVTGGNEQYF. The CDR3 DNA follows: TGTGCCAGCAGCGTGACAGGGGGCAACGAGCAGTACTTC.

This clone was picked up a small number of times. The chain carries TRBV9 and TRBJ2-5; D is possibly TRBD2 (5 bases). Trimming cost V 4 bases and J 4 bases, with 8 bases left between them. This CDR3 has 12 amino acids. Germline CDR1 and CDR2: SGDLS and YYNGEE. CDR3 region: CASSWTGETQYF. CDR3 nucleotide sequence: TGTGCCAGCAGCTGGACTGGAGAGACCCAGTACTTC.

Remarks on this clone: Within the sample, other DNA sequences also encode this same CDR3. The gene calls are TRBV4-1 and TRBJ2-7; 14 nucleotides agree with TRBD2. The CDR3 loop spans 18 amino acids. The junction had 8 bases not matched to a gene; V was cut back by 4 bases and J by 0 bases. The germline gives CDR1 MGHRA, CDR2 YSYEKL. The CDR3 loop reads CASSPGTSGSLSSYEQYF. The DNA for the CDR3 is TGCGCCAGCAGCCCTGGGACTAGCGGGAGCTTGAGCTCCTACGAGCAGTACTTC.

The chain uses TRBV14 and TRBJ1-4; D gene unclear. Trimming cost V 1 base and J 11 bases, with 17 bases left between them. Germline CDR1 SGHDN, CDR2 FVKESK. The CDR3 is made up of 15 amino acids. The CDR3 region is CASSQGFTGWEKLFF. The CDR3, as DNA: TGTGCCAGCAGCCAAGGGTTTACGGGCTGGGAGAAACTGTTTTTT.

This chain connects TRBV5-1 to TRBJ1-4, with D possibly TRBD1 on 5 matching bases. Trimming took off 0 bases at V and 7 bases at J, with 7 bases between the two ends. Germline CDR1 SGHRS, CDR2 YFSETQ. The CDR3 extends over 13 amino acids. Written as DNA, the CDR3 is TGCGCCAGCAGCTTGGCGGGGGGTGAAAAACTGTTTTTT. Translating it yields CASSLAGGEKLFF.

CDR3 nucleotides: TGTGCCAGCAGCGTAGGTCGGGAGGGTACCTACGAGCAGTACTTC. Amino acid sequence: CASSVGREGTYEQYF. This sequence joins TRBV9 and TRBJ2-7, with 8 bases aligning to TRBD2. The CDR3 covers 15 residues. Trimming took 0 bases from V and 2 from J; bases not matched to a gene: 4. Germline values: CDR1 SGDLS, CDR2 YYNGEE.